This TCR beta chain was documented in a study of cytomegalovirus exposure and HLA in healthy donors. With 2 bases clipped from V and 3 bases from J, the junction kept 2 bases outside the gene matches. Per the germline V gene, CDR1 is SGDLS and CDR2 is YYNGEE. The CDR3 covers 14 residues. A multiplex PCR was run with 60 Vbeta primers and 13 Jbeta primers. The protocol was immunoSEQ multiplex PCR, while the TCRdb copy is restricted to in-frame clones and leaves out a portion. The profile shows fewer than 200,000 clones, around 75% of them singletons. The chain uses TRBV9 and TRBJ2-7; 10 positions match TRBD2. Sequenced material: PBMCs. This TCR was sampled from a human donor in good health. The CDR3 coding sequence is TGTGCCAGCAGCGTGGGACTAGCGAGCTACGAGCAGTACTTC. This encodes CASSVGLASYEQYF.